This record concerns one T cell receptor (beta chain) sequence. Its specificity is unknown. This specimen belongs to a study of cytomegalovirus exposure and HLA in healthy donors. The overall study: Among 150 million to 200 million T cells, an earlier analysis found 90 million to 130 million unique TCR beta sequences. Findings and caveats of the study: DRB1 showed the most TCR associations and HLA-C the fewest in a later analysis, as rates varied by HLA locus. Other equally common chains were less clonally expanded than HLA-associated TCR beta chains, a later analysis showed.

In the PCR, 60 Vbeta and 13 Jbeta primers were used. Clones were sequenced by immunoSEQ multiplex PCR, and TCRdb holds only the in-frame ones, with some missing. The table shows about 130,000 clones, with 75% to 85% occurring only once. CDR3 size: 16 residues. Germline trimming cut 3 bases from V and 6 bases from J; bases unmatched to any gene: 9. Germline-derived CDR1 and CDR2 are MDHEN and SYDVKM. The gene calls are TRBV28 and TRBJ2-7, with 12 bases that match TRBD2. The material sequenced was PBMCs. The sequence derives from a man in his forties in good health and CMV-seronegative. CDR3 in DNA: TGTGCCAGCAGTTTTATGAGGACTAGCGGGACACCCGAGCAGTACTTC. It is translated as CASSFMRTSGTPEQYF.